The rows below give T cell receptor beta chains drawn from one sample of a study of cytomegalovirus exposure and HLA in healthy donors. Here immunoSEQ multiplex PCR was the method, and the copy in TCRdb shows in-frame clones only, minus some. The sample lists approximately 160,000 clones; roughly 77% were seen once. The specimen sequenced was PBMCs. Source of these receptors: a middle-aged woman in good health and CMV-seropositive. CDR3s include the opening cysteine and the closing phenylalanine or tryptophan. The D gene is left open where the match is weak. Clone sizes are given selectively: once, few, many, or a class where the clone is expanded.

clone_size j_call v_call d_call cdr3_aa cdr3_nt
NA TRBJ2-3 TRBV11-2 NA CASSFQGGDTQYF TGTGCCAGCAGCTTCCAGGGGGGAGATACGCAGTATTTT
NA TRBJ2-5 TRBV6-1 NA CASSHRQGLQETQYF TGTGCCAGCAGTCACAGACAGGGACTCCAAGAGACCCAGTACTTC
once TRBJ2-5 TRBV9 NA CASSPGQLQETQYF TGTGCCAGCAGCCCAGGACAGCTCCAAGAGACCCAGTACTTC
NA TRBJ2-1 TRBV4-3 NA CASSQDRGALSSYNEQFF TGCGCCAGCAGCCAAGACCGGGGGGCTCTGAGCTCCTACAATGAGCAGTTCTTC
NA TRBJ2-5 TRBV5-6 TRBD2 CASSFSGAAETQYF TGTGCCAGCAGCTTTAGCGGGGCGGCAGAGACCCAGTACTTC
NA TRBJ2-3 TRBV29-1 TRBD2 CSVGTLRLAGGGTDTQYF TGCAGCGTTGGTACTCTTCGTCTAGCGGGGGGAGGCACAGATACGCAGTATTTT
NA TRBJ2-7 TRBV4-1 TRBD2 CASSRLLAGGSIYEQYF TGCGCCAGCAGCCGACTACTAGCGGGGGGGAGTATCTACGAGCAGTACTTC
NA TRBJ2-7 TRBV19 TRBD1 CASNAGQGNYEQYF TGTGCCAGTAACGCGGGACAGGGGAACTACGAGCAGTACTTC
few TRBJ2-5 TRBV7-7 TRBD1 CASSQDRYQETQYF TGTGCCAGCAGCCAGGACAGGTACCAAGAGACCCAGTACTTC
NA TRBJ1-6 TRBV30 NA CAWSGEALHF TGTGCCTGGAGTGGGGAGGCCCTCCACTTT
NA TRBJ2-1 TRBV4-3 TRBD2 CASSQDMAGDSYNEQFF TGCGCCAGCAGCCAAGACATGGCGGGGGACTCTTACAATGAGCAGTTCTTC
NA TRBJ2-3 TRBV6-1 TRBD2 CASSARSGRGTDTQYF TGTGCCAGCAGTGCTCGATCAGGGCGGGGGACAGATACGCAGTATTTT
NA TRBJ1-2 TRBV28 NA CASSLQGVVGYTF TGTGCCAGCAGTTTACAGGGTGTGGTTGGCTACACCTTC
NA TRBJ2-1 TRBV5-1 NA CASSSLGQGEQFF TGCGCCAGCAGCTCCCTAGGGCAGGGTGAGCAGTTCTTC
NA TRBJ2-7 TRBV5-8 NA CASSLEGGFYEQYF TGTGCCAGCAGCTTGGAGGGAGGATTCTACGAGCAGTACTTC
NA TRBJ1-1 TRBV25-1 NA CASSQGLKSTEAFF TGTGCCAGCAGTCAGGGGCTGAAGAGCACTGAAGCTTTCTTT
NA TRBJ1-1 TRBV6-5 TRBD1 CASSFRQGAAEAFF TGTGCCAGCAGTTTTCGACAGGGGGCTGCTGAAGCTTTCTTT
NA TRBJ1-2 TRBV6-5 NA CASSTESRGYTF TGTGCCAGCAGTACAGAGAGCAGGGGCTACACCTTC
NA TRBJ2-2 TRBV19 NA CASSPGYLSGELFF TGTGCCAGTAGTCCAGGGTATCTGTCCGGGGAGCTGTTTTTT
NA TRBJ1-6 TRBV7-2 TRBD1 CASSSSGQVLHF TGTGCCAGCAGCTCCTCGGGACAGGTACTCCACTTT
few TRBJ2-1 TRBV10-1 TRBD2 CASSEATSGGVVEQFF TGCGCCAGCAGTGAGGCCACTAGCGGGGGGGTGGTTGAGCAGTTCTTC
NA TRBJ1-1 TRBV6-1 NA CASSDTSKRNTEAFF TGTGCCAGCAGTGACACTTCTAAGAGGAACACTGAAGCTTTTTTT
NA TRBJ2-7 TRBV2 TRBD2 CASSEAWGEGVSYEQYF TGTGCCAGCAGTGAAGCCTGGGGGGAGGGCGTCTCCTACGAGCAGTACTTC
NA TRBJ1-5 TRBV5-5 TRBD1 CASSLDGQGAYSNQPQHF TGTGCCAGCAGCCTGGACGGACAGGGGGCGTATAGCAATCAGCCCCAGCATTTT
NA TRBJ1-1 TRBV7-9 NA CASSPETRNTEAFF TGTGCCAGCAGCCCTGAGACAAGGAACACTGAAGCTTTCTTT
once TRBJ2-7 TRBV5-4 NA CASSLSTSLTYEQYF TGTGCCAGCAGCTTGAGTACTAGCCTAACCTACGAGCAGTACTTC
few TRBJ2-3 TRBV6-6 TRBD2 CASSYSGGAGDTQYF TGTGCCAGCAGTTATAGCGGGGGGGCAGGAGATACGCAGTATTTT
NA TRBJ2-7 TRBV25-1 TRBD1 CASSERGQGLRNEQYF TGTGCCAGCAGTGAACGAGGACAGGGTCTGAGGAACGAGCAGTACTTC
NA TRBJ2-5 TRBV30 NA CAWSGGRQETQYF TGTGCCTGGAGTGGAGGGAGACAAGAGACCCAGTACTTC
NA TRBJ2-5 TRBV25-1 NA CASSDFAGPKTQYF TGTGCCAGCAGTGACTTTGCGGGACCCAAGACCCAGTACTTC
once TRBJ2-5 TRBV5-1 TRBD1 CASSLGPGQGLETQYF TGCGCCAGCAGCTTGGGTCCGGGACAGGGTTTGGAGACCCAGTACTTC
NA TRBJ2-7 TRBV7-9 TRBD2 CASSPQTSAYEQYF TGTGCCAGCAGCCCCCAGACTAGCGCCTACGAGCAGTACTTC
NA TRBJ2-3 TRBV7-6 TRBD2 CASSLVTSGTDTQYF TGTGCCAGCAGCTTAGTGACTAGCGGCACAGATACGCAGTATTTT
NA TRBJ2-1 TRBV11-2 TRBD2 CASSLQWSGTSYNEQFF TGTGCCAGCAGCTTACAGTGGTCCGGGACTAGCTACAATGAGCAGTTCTTC
NA TRBJ1-1 TRBV5-4 NA CASSLGGGRTEAFF TGTGCCAGCAGCTTGGGTGGGGGCCGGACTGAAGCTTTCTTT
NA TRBJ1-1 TRBV10-2 NA CASRAGMNTEAFF TGCGCCAGCAGGGCCGGGATGAACACTGAAGCTTTCTTT
NA TRBJ1-5 TRBV6-6 NA CASTKDSYSNQPQHF TGTGCCAGCACCAAGGACAGTTATAGCAATCAGCCCCAGCATTTT
NA TRBJ2-7 TRBV29-1 TRBD1 CSADRGHEQYF TGCAGCGCCGACAGGGGCCACGAGCAGTACTTC
NA TRBJ1-2 TRBV4-3 NA CASSQDLEGAYGYTF TGCGCCAGCAGCCAAGATTTAGAAGGGGCCTATGGCTACACCTTC
NA TRBJ1-5 TRBV6-6 NA CASRKDRPQHF TGTGCCAGCAGGAAGGACAGGCCCCAGCATTTT
once TRBJ2-3 TRBV28 NA CASSLQGGSTDTQYF TGTGCCAGCAGTTTACAGGGCGGAAGCACAGATACGCAGTATTTT
few TRBJ2-3 TRBV6-6 TRBD2 CATRYGTSGTDTQYF TGTGCTACTAGATACGGGACTAGCGGCACAGATACGCAGTATTTT
NA TRBJ1-5 TRBV30 NA CAAERADSNQPQHF TGTGCCGCTGAGAGGGCGGATAGCAATCAGCCCCAGCATTTT
NA TRBJ2-3 TRBV19 NA CASSPQQATTDTQYF TGTGCCAGTAGTCCCCAACAGGCCACCACAGATACGCAGTATTTT
once TRBJ2-5 TRBV4-1 NA CASSPISEETQYF TGCGCCAGCAGCCCGATTTCGGAAGAGACCCAGTACTTC
few TRBJ2-3 TRBV7-8 TRBD2 CASSLRSSGRLEASTDTQYF TGTGCCAGCAGCTTACGTTCCAGCGGGAGATTAGAAGCTAGCACAGATACGCAGTATTTT